The 10 T cell receptor beta chains given below trace back to one sample, sequenced in a study of control samples from healthy donors and cancer patients (dated by TCRdb to 2020 to 2021). Library preparation was by the immunoSEQ multiplex PCR assay. TCRdb mirrors the immuneACCESS table, restricted to in-frame sequences. Some clones are absent from its copies; in checked studies, under half trace to an unresolved V gene, and the reason for the others is unknown. This sample lists more than 95,000 clones; roughly nine tenths were detected once. Clones ranked in the top ten supply under 2% of the sample. Sequencing was done on a sample of blood. Receptors originate from a man aged 18 to 30 in good health.

The table lists this clone with a few counts. The chain is built from TRBV5-1 and TRBJ1-1; D possibly corresponds to TRBD1 (5 bases). V lost 4 bases, J lost 1 base, and 8 bases lay in between. There are 13 residues in the CDR3. Germline V gives CDR1 SGHRS, CDR2 YFSETQ. The CDR3 nucleotides are TGCGCCAGCAGCGTACAGGAGAACACTGAAGCTTTCTTT. This codes for CASSVQENTEAFF.

The count of this clone is one. This sequence joins TRBV9 and TRBJ1-1; D ambiguous. Per germline, CDR1 SGDLS and CDR2 YYNGEE. Trimming stripped 3 bases from V and 4 bases from J, with 13 bases between. The CDR3 is 14 residues long. DNA of the CDR3: TGTGCCAGCAGCGGCTGGTCAGGTAGCACTGAAGCTTTCTTT. This sequence encodes CASSGWSGSTEAFF. The complete variable domain, with remaining parts taken from reference TRBV9 and TRBJ1-1, reads DSGVTQTPKHLITATGQRVTLRCSPRSGDLSVYWYQQSLDQGLQFLIQYYNGEERAKGNILERFSAQQFPDLHSELNLSSLELGDSALYFCASSGWSGSTEAFFGQGTRLTVV.

The CDR3 is CASSPLGQSNTEAFF. As DNA, the CDR3 is TGTGCCAGCTCACCACTAGGACAGTCAAACACTGAAGCTTTCTTT. The chain employs TRBV18 and TRBJ1-1; tentative D call: TRBD1 (6 bases). The CDR3 is 15 amino acids. V lost 1 base to trimming and J lost 2 bases, with 11 bases between them. Per the germline V gene, CDR1 is KGHSH and CDR2 is LQKENI.

This clone has only a few counts. J is TRBJ2-1 and V is TRBV7-3; TRBD2 matches 10 bases. V shed 4 bases, J shed 7 bases, and the junction held 7 bases outside the gene matches. The CDR3 runs 15 residues. Germline CDR1 and CDR2: SGHTA and FQGTGA. The CDR3 region is CASSSQLAGFNEQFF. CDR3 nucleotides: TGTGCCAGCAGCTCCCAACTAGCGGGGTTTAATGAGCAGTTCTTC.

V and J are TRBV15 and TRBJ2-5; the match to TRBD2 covers 11 bases. The germline V gene encodes CDR1 LNHNV and CDR2 YYDKDF (reference sequence). This CDR3 region has 14 residues. V trimming: 9 bases; J trimming: 4 bases; junction bases outside the gene matches: 7. For the CDR3, the DNA is TGTGCCACAGAAGATGGACTAGCGGGAGAGACCCAGTACTTC. As protein: CATEDGLAGETQYF.

The genes are TRBV28 and TRBJ2-7; 10 bases match TRBD2. Looked up from germline, CDR1 is MDHEN and CDR2 is SYDVKM. This CDR3 contains 15 residues. V lost 7 bases, J lost 0 bases, and 6 bases stayed unmatched. CDR3 nucleotide sequence: TGTGCCAGCAAGAGGCTAGCGGGGGCCTCCTACGAGCAGTACTTC. This gives the protein CASKRLAGASYEQYF.

The table lists this clone with a count of one. V gene TRBV28 combines with J gene TRBJ2-5, with TRBD2 matching 8 bases. This CDR3 is built from 13 residues. V lost 5 bases, J lost 5 bases, and 4 bases stayed unmatched. Germline V CDR1 and CDR2: MDHEN, SYDVKM. CDR3 sequence reads: CASSRGGEETQYF. In nucleotides, the CDR3 is TGTGCCAGCAGTCGGGGGGGCGAGGAGACCCAGTACTTC.

Turning to this clone: This sample also contains other DNA sequences that code for the same CDR3. This CDR3 reads CASSLAPGAGTEAFF. In nucleotides, the CDR3 is TGCGCCAGCAGCTTGGCGCCGGGGGCAGGCACTGAAGCTTTCTTT. J is TRBJ1-1 and V is TRBV5-1, with a weak D call TRBD1 (6 bases). V was pared by 0 bases and J by 4 bases, with 13 bases between. The CDR3 is made up of 15 amino acids. In germline, CDR1 is SGHRS, CDR2 YFSETQ.

The J gene is TRBJ1-6, the V gene TRBV15; D possibly corresponds to TRBD1 (5 bases). Germline CDR1 reads LNHNV; CDR2 reads YYDKDF (reference sequence). The CDR3 has 14 residues. The V end lost 3 bases, the J end lost 5 bases, and 8 bases lay between the germline ends. The CDR3 sequence: CATSRRGDNSPLHF. Here the CDR3 DNA reads TGTGCCACCAGCAGGAGGGGCGATAATTCACCCCTCCACTTT.

The V call is TRBV4-1, the J call TRBJ2-7, with D possibly TRBD1 on 5 matching bases. V was pared by 0 bases and J by 0 bases, with 12 bases between. Germline values: CDR1 MGHRA, CDR2 YSYEKL. The CDR3 runs to 16 residues. The CDR3 sequence: CASSQDRVGASYEQYF. In nucleotides, the CDR3 is TGCGCCAGCAGCCAAGATCGTGTAGGGGCCTCCTACGAGCAGTACTTC.